The present T cell receptor beta chain was sequenced within a study of T cells after yellow fever vaccination. Study-level results: Clones that expanded after primary vaccination mostly reappeared after the booster (roughly 95% CD4, roughly 87% CD8).

This CDR3 contains 13 residues. Looked up from germline, CDR1 is MGHRA and CDR2 is YSYEKL. Trimming removed 0 bases at V and 6 bases at J, with 7 bases between. TCRdb re-derived calls from the 5' RACE reads in MiXCR, one entry per CDR3 protein. The sample has 100,000 to 150,000 distinct CDR3 sequences; around 7.4% are singletons. This clonotype was seen many times. Its cognate antigen is unknown. Sequencing was performed on CD4+ T cells sorted from PBMCs, taken less than 11 days after the first yellow fever vaccination. The chain carries TRBV4-1 and TRBJ2-3, with D unclear. The sequence was obtained from a man aged 18 to 30 who received the YFV17D yellow fever vaccine. The CDR3 region is CASSQEYGDTQYF. The CDR3 nucleotides read TGCGCCAGCAGCCAAGAGTATGGTGATACGCAGTATTTT.